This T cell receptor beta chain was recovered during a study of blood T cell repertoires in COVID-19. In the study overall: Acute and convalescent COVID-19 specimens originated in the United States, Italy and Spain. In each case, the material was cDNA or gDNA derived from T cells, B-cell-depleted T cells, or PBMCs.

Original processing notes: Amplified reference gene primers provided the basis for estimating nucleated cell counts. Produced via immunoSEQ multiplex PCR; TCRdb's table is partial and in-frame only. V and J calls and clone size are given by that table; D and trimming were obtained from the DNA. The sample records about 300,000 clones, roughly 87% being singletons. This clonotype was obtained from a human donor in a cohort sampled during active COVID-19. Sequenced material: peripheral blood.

The CDR3 reads CAISPPGLSYNEQFF. In DNA, the CDR3 is TGTGCCATCAGCCCCCCGGGACTGAGTTACAATGAGCAGTTCTTC. The chain is built from TRBV10-3 and TRBJ2-1; possible D gene TRBD2, 6 bases. The germline V gene encodes CDR1 ENHRY and CDR2 SYGVKD. Trimming shortened V by 6 bases and J by 4 bases, and 16 bases separated the two germline ends. The CDR3 is 15 residues long.